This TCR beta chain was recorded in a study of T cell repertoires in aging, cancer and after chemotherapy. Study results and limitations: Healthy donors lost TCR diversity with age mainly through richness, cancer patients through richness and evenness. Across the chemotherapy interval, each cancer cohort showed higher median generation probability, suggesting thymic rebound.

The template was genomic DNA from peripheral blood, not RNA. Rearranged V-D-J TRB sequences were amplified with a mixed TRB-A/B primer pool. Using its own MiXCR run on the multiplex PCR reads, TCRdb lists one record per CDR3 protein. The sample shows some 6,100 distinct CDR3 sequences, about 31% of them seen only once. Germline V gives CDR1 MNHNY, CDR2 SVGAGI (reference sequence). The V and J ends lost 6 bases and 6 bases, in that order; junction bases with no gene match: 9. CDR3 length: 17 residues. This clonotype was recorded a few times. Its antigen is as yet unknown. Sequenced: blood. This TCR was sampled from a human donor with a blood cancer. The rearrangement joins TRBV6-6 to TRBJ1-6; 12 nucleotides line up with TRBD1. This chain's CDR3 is CASSLRDRGRGNSPLHF. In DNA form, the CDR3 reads TGTGCCAGCAGCCTCAGGGACAGGGGGCGCGGTAATTCACCCCTCCACTTT.